Presented here are 5 T cell receptor beta chains from one specimen sequenced in a study of T cell repertoires in aging, cancer and after chemotherapy. A mixed TRB-A/B primer pool amplified rearranged TRB by multiplex touch-down PCR. TCRdb called the multiplex PCR reads again in MiXCR, with one record for every CDR3 protein. In the table there are roughly 1,900 distinct CDR3 sequences, approximately 15% of which are singletons. The template was genomic DNA from peripheral blood, not RNA. Sequenced: blood. These receptors were collected from a human donor with a solid tumor.

By share of the sample, this clonotype is large. The rearrangement joins TRBV6-6 to TRBJ2-7; 8 bases align to TRBD1. The CDR3 has 14 amino acids. Germline-derived CDR1 and CDR2 are MNHNY and SVGAGI (reference sequence). The V and J ends lost 2 bases and 6 bases, in that order; junction bases with no gene match: 6. CDR3 loop: CASSYETGVREQYF. CDR3 DNA: TGTGCCAGCAGTTACGAGACAGGGGTTCGCGAGCAGTACTTC.

This clonotype is medium-sized by share. The gene calls are TRBV6-2 or TRBV6-3 and TRBJ1-3; 8 nucleotides line up with TRBD1. In germline, CDR1 is MNHEY, CDR2 SVGEGT. The ends lost 7 bases at V and 4 bases at J; junction bases unmatched: 6. The CDR3 extends over 14 amino acids. CDR3 sequence (DNA): TGTGCCAGCAAAGGACAGGGCATCGGAAACACCATATATTTT. Its translation is CASKGQGIGNTIYF.

This clonotype is medium-sized in the sample. The CDR3 reads CASSYPYRGNEQFF. The CDR3 DNA follows: TGTGCCAGCAGTTACCCATACCGCGGGAATGAGCAGTTCTTC. J is TRBJ2-1 and V is TRBV6-2 or TRBV6-3, with a possible D match to TRBD2 (5 bases). V was cut by 2 bases and J by 7 bases, with 12 bases left in between. Germline CDR1 and CDR2: MNHEY and SVGEGT. The CDR3 consists of 14 residues.

This clonotype was recorded a few times. The chain couples TRBV10-3 to TRBJ2-3; D not resolved. The V gene lost 2 bases and the J gene lost 0 bases, with 9 bases spanning the gap. Germline-derived CDR1 and CDR2 are ENHRY and SYGVKD. The CDR3 sequence is 15 residues long. Here the CDR3 DNA reads TGTGCCATCAGTGAGGGGCTTCCCAGCACAGATACGCAGTATTTT. Residues: CAISEGLPSTDTQYF.

By sample share, this clonotype is medium-sized. This sequence joins TRBV7-3 and TRBJ2-1; D gene ambiguous. Trimming pared 1 base from V and 3 bases from J, leaving 13 bases between. Germline V gives CDR1 SGHTA, CDR2 FQGTGA. The CDR3 runs 16 residues. The CDR3 loop reads CASSLSSGASYNEQFF. For the CDR3, the DNA is TGTGCCAGCAGCTTAAGTTCCGGAGCTAGCTACAATGAGCAGTTCTTC.